This TCR beta chain was captured by sequencing in a study of cytomegalovirus exposure and HLA in healthy donors. Whole-study results and caveats: Reports credit the classifier with highly specific, highly sensitive diagnosis of cytomegalovirus status. TCR clusters originating in the first cohort tended to co-occur in the roughly 110 validation repertoires, according to a later analysis.

This clone has just one count. Its antigen is unidentified. TCRdb's copy holds only in-frame clones and misses some; the assay was immunoSEQ multiplex PCR. The repertoire holds under 350,000 clones, with approximately 86% as singletons. Germline V lookup: CDR1 GTSNPN, CDR2 SVGIG (reference sequence). CDR3 size: 19 residues. V gave up 2 bases and J gave up 0 bases; unmatched junction bases: 12. This TCR derives from a woman younger than 35 in good health and CMV-seronegative. The chain combines TRBV30 with TRBJ2-4, with TRBD1 matching over 11 bases. Input material: PBMCs. The CDR3 DNA reads as TGTGCCTGGAGTCTCCCGGACAGGGGGCGAACCCTAGCCAAAAACATTCAGTACTTC. Its translation: CAWSLPDRGRTLAKNIQYF.